This TCR beta chain was profiled in a study of post-analysis software for immune sequencing data. The study, taken as a whole, reports: Compared with controls, patients showed significantly lower normalized Chao1 diversity. About five TRBV segments were more frequent in patients than controls; TRBV5-6, TRBV5-1 and TRBV20-1 belonged to this group.

Points on this clonotype: No antigen is known for it.

Trimming removed 4 bases from V and 4 bases from J; junction bases left unmatched: 11. This CDR3 comprises 16 residues. Germline CDR1 is SQVTM and CDR2 is ANQGSEA. Researchers reported that TCR beta cDNA libraries carried unique molecular identifiers. Input populations of roughly 1 to 11 million T cells gave rise to approximately 500,000 cDNA molecules. TCRdb reprocessed the PCR reads with MiXCR, giving one entry per CDR3 protein. The sample consists of about 560,000 distinct CDR3 sequences, 44% of them appearing once. This chain joins TRBV29-1 and TRBJ2-5, with 11 bases that match TRBD2. Sequences were obtained from blood. This receptor was taken from a girl aged 5-17 years with multiple sclerosis. CDR3 region: CSVGPLLAGAGETQYF. Here the CDR3 DNA reads TGCAGCGTTGGGCCTCTACTAGCGGGAGCAGGAGAGACCCAGTACTTC.